These T cell receptor beta chains were read from a single sample in a study of CD8 T cells in ankylosing spondylitis. TCRdb passed the 5' RACE reads through MiXCR, listing each CDR3 protein once. The sample holds hundreds of thousands of distinct CDR3 sequences, roughly a quarter seen once. Sequencing input: blood, either unsorted or a sorted T cell fraction (not recorded which). The receptors were gathered from a male donor with ankylosing spondylitis. Both conserved end residues are part of each CDR3. Fields, in order: J gene, D gene, V gene, clone size, CDR3 DNA, CDR3 protein. The D gene is left open where the match is weak. Rows give clone size only sometimes, using once, few, many, or a class for an expanded clone.

>TRBJ2-3|-|TRBV2|-
TGTGCCAGCAGTATATCATTGAGCACAGATACGCAGTATTTT
CASSISLSTDTQYF
>TRBJ2-3|-|TRBV28|few
TGTGCCAGCCTCCGGGGTGGAAGGACAGATACGCAGTATTTT
CASLRGGRTDTQYF
>TRBJ1-2|TRBD1|TRBV30|few
TGTGCCTGGAGTGTAGGGGGCCCCTATGGCTACACCTTC
CAWSVGGPYGYTF
>TRBJ2-3|TRBD1|TRBV15|-
TGTGCCACCACCGCGGGGGGACAGGGGTTTTCAGATACGCAGTATTTT
CATTAGGQGFSDTQYF
>TRBJ2-2|-|TRBV29-1|few
TGCAGCGTTGGTCGGGTCGACACCGGGGAGCTGTTTTTT
CSVGRVDTGELFF
>TRBJ2-5|-|TRBV29-1|-
TGCAGCGTTGACCCCGACAGAGGGGCCCAGTACTTC
CSVDPDRGAQYF
>TRBJ2-4|TRBD2|TRBV7-2|-
TGTGCCAGCAGCTTGAGCGGGGGGGGGAACATTCAGTACTTC
CASSLSGGGNIQYF
>TRBJ2-6|-|TRBV24-1|-
TGTGCCACCAGTGACCATACAGCGTCTGGGGCCAACGTCCTGACTTTC
CATSDHTASGANVLTF
>TRBJ1-3|TRBD1|TRBV28|-
TGTGCCAGCGCAAGAACACAGGGGGTTTCTGGAAACACCATATATTTT
CASARTQGVSGNTIYF
>TRBJ2-3|TRBD2|TRBV20-1|-
TGCAGTGCTAGGTCGGGGGGAGGCACAGATACGCAGTATTTT
CSARSGGGTDTQYF
>TRBJ1-5|-|TRBV3-1|-
TGTGCCAGCAGCCAACTAGGGGATCAGCCCCAGCATTTT
CASSQLGDQPQHF
>TRBJ2-3|TRBD1|TRBV12-3/TRBV12-4|few
TGTGCCAGCAGTGCCCGACAGGGATGGGGCACAGATACGCAGTATTTT
CASSARQGWGTDTQYF
>TRBJ1-5|TRBD1|TRBV12-3/TRBV12-4|-
TGTGCCAGCAGCCCCGGGACAGTAAATCAGCCCCAGCATTTT
CASSPGTVNQPQHF
>TRBJ2-5|TRBD2|TRBV5-8|-
TGTGCCAGCAGCTCGAGCGGGGGCCGGTGGGAGACCCAGTACTTC
CASSSSGGRWETQYF
>TRBJ2-1|-|TRBV11-2|-
TGTGCCAGCAGCTCTTCGGCGGGACGTACGACCAATGAGCAGTTCTTC
CASSSSAGRTTNEQFF
>TRBJ1-6|TRBD1|TRBV3-1|-
TGTGCCAGCAGCCTCGGGACAGGGTCAAATAATTCACCCCTCCACTTT
CASSLGTGSNNSPLHF
>TRBJ2-3|TRBD2|TRBV5-1|few
TGCGCCAGCAGCCCGCGGACTAGCGGGAGAATTACGCAGTATTTT
CASSPRTSGRITQYF
>TRBJ2-1|TRBD2|TRBV6-2/TRBV6-3|few
TGTGCCAGCAGCCAAAGAACGGGACTATACAATGAGCAGTTCTTC
CASSQRTGLYNEQFF
>TRBJ1-2|TRBD1|TRBV3-1|-
TGTGCCAGCAGCCAGGACAACAGGGGAGGCTATGGCTACACCTTC
CASSQDNRGGYGYTF
>TRBJ2-1|TRBD2|TRBV6-1|-
TGTGCCAGCAGTGAAGCGGGAGGGACCTATCTCTACAATGAGCAGTTCTTC
CASSEAGGTYLYNEQFF
>TRBJ2-1|TRBD2|TRBV12-3/TRBV12-4|few
TGTGCCAGTTGGTTCGGGGGGGAATACAATGAGCAGTTCTTC
CASWFGGEYNEQFF
>TRBJ1-5|-|TRBV5-1|-
TGCGCCAGCAGCCCGAGCGGGGGCACCGATCAGCCCCAGCATTTT
CASSPSGGTDQPQHF
>TRBJ1-2|TRBD1|TRBV18|few
TGTGCCAGCTCAGAGGGACAGGGGACTTTTAACTATGGCTACACCTTC
CASSEGQGTFNYGYTF
>TRBJ1-4|-|TRBV10-3|few
TGTGCCATCAGTGATGGGGGGACTAATGAAAAACTGTTTTTT
CAISDGGTNEKLFF
>TRBJ2-2|TRBD2|TRBV29-1|-
TGCAGCGTCCCGGGAGCGGGAGGCACCGGGGAGCTGTTTTTT
CSVPGAGGTGELFF
>TRBJ2-7|TRBD1|TRBV4-2|-
TGTGCCAGCAGCCAAGGACCGACAGGGGGCGAGCAGTACTTC
CASSQGPTGGEQYF
>TRBJ2-6|TRBD2|TRBV7-9|-
TGTGCCAGCATCGTTAGCGGGAACCCGTCCGGGGCCAACGTCCTGACTTTC
CASIVSGNPSGANVLTF
>TRBJ2-1|-|TRBV5-1|few
TGCGCCAGCAGGACCGGGACCGACAATGAGCAGTTCTTC
CASRTGTDNEQFF